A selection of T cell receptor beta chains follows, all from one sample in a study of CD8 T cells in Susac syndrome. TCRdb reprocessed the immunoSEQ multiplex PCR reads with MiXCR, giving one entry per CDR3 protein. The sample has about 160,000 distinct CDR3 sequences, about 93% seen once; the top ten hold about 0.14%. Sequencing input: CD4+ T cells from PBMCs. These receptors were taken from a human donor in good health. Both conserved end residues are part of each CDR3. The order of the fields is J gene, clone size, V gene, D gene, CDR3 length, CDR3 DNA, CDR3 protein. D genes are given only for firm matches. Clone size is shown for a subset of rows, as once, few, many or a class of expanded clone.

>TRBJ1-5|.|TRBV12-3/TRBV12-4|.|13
TGTGCCAGCTCAGGCTCGGGGAACCAGCCCCAGCATTTT
CASSGSGNQPQHF
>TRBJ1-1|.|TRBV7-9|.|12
TGTGCCAGCAGCTTAGTCCCGGCTGAAGCTTTCTTT
CASSLVPAEAFF
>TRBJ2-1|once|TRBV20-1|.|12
TGCAGTGCTAGAATCCGGCAGTATGAGCAGTTCTTC
CSARIRQYEQFF
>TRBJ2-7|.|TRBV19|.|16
TGTGCCAGTAGTACACAATCGCAGGGGACGCTCTACGAGCAGTACTTC
CASSTQSQGTLYEQYF
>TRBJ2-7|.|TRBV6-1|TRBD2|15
TGTGCCAGCAGAGGGACTAGCGGGACCTCCTACGAGCAGTACTTC
CASRGTSGTSYEQYF
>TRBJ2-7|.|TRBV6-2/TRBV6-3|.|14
TGTGCCAGCAGTTACATTCCGGGTACGGTCGAGCAGTACTTC
CASSYIPGTVEQYF
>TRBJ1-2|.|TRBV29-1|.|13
TGCAGCGTGGCGACTTTGGGCACATATGGCTACACCTTC
CSVATLGTYGYTF
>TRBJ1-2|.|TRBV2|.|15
TGTGCCAGCAGTGAAGAAAACATCGGTACAGTAGACTACACCTTC
CASSEENIGTVDYTF
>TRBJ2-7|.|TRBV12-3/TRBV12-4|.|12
TGTGCCAGCGCCTCGGCTGCTTACGAGCAGTACTTC
CASASAAYEQYF
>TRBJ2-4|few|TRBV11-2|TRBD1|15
TGTGCCAGCAGCCCTAATGCAGGGGGAGTGGGCATTCAGTACTTC
CASSPNAGGVGIQYF
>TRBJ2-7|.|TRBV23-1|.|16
TGCGCCAGCAGTCAATCGGGACGGACCTTCTCCTACGAGCAGTACTTC
CASSQSGRTFSYEQYF
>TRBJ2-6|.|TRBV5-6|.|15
TGTGCCAGCAGCCGGAAGGGGACTGGGGCCAACGTCCTGACTTTC
CASSRKGTGANVLTF
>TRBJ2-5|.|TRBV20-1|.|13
TGCAGTGCTAGGCGGACACTCCAAGAGACCCAGTACTTC
CSARRTLQETQYF
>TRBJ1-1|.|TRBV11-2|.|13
TGTGCCAGCAAAACAGCCGCCGGAACTGAAGCTTTCTTT
CASKTAAGTEAFF
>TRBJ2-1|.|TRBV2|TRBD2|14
TGTGCCAGCCGTTCAGGCGGGGGGCGGAATGAGCAGTTCTTC
CASRSGGGRNEQFF
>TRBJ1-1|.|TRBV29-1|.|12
TGCAGCGGAAGTTATAGGAACACTGAAGCTTTCTTT
CSGSYRNTEAFF
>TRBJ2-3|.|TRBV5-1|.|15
TGCGCCAGCAGCTTAGGCCCGGGGGTCACAGATACGCAGTATTTT
CASSLGPGVTDTQYF
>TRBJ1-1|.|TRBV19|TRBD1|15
TGTGCCAGTAGTGAACCAGGGGGGCTGAACACTGAAGCTTTCTTT
CASSEPGGLNTEAFF
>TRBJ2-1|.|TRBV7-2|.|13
TGTGCCAGCAGCTTATCCCCGGGGGATGAGCAGTTCTTC
CASSLSPGDEQFF
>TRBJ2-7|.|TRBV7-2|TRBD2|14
TGTGCCAGCAGCTGGGAGCGGGGGACATACGAGCAGTACTTC
CASSWERGTYEQYF
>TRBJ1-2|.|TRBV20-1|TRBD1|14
TGCAGTGCTAGAGGGGACAGGGGTAACTATGGCTACACCTTC
CSARGDRGNYGYTF
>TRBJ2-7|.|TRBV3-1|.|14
TGTGCCAGCAGTCCTACCGGGCGTCGGCACGAGCAGTACTTC
CASSPTGRRHEQYF
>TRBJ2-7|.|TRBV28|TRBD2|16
TGTGCCAGCAGTTTTTCGCTAGCGGGGCTTTCCTACGAGCAGTACTTC
CASSFSLAGLSYEQYF
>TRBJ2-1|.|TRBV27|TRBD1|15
TGTGCCAGCAGCCTAGATAGGACAGGGTACAATGAGCAGTTCTTC
CASSLDRTGYNEQFF
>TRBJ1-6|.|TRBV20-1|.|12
TGCAGTGCTAGCTCAGGGGATTCACCCCTCCACTTT
CSASSGDSPLHF